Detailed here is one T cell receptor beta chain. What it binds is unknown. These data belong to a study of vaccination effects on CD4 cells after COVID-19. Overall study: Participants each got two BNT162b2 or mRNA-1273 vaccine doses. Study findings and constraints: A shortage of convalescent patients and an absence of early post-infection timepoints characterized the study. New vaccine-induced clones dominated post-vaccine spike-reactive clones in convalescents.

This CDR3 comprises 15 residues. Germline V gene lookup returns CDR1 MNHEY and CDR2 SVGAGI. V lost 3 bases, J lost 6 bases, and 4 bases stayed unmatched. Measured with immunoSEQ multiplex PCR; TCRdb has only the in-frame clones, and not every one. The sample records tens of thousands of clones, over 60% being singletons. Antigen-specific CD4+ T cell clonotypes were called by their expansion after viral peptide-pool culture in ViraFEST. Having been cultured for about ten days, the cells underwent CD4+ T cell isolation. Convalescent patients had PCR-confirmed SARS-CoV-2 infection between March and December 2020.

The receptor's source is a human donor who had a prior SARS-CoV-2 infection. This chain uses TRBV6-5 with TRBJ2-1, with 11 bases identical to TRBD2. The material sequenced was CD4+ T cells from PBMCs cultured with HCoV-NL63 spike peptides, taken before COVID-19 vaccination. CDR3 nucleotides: TGTGCCAGCAGTTATCGTCTAGCGGGAGGCAATGAGCAGTTCTTC. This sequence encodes CASSYRLAGGNEQFF.